These T cell receptor beta chains were read from a single sample in a study of identical twins. Each CDR3 protein is one row after TCRdb ran MiXCR on the 5' RACE reads. The sample consists of 1.5 million or so distinct CDR3 sequences, about 32% of them appearing once. The source material was cord blood. The receptor set was obtained from a newborn girl in good health. Both conserved end residues are part of each CDR3. The D gene is left open where the match is weak. For some rows the clone size is stated as once, few or many, or as a class when expanded; others skip it.

CDR3aa: CASSPALAGILAGELFF
CDR3nt: TGTGCCAGCAGTCCCGCCCTAGCGGGGATATTGGCCGGGGAGCTGTTTTTT
j_gene: TRBJ2-2
d_gene: TRBD2
v_gene: TRBV27
abundance: -

CDR3aa: CAWSGENYGYTF
CDR3nt: TGTGCCTGGAGCGGCGAGAACTATGGCTACACCTTC
j_gene: TRBJ1-2
d_gene: -
v_gene: TRBV30
abundance: few

CDR3aa: CATSREDPANYGYTF
CDR3nt: TGTGCCACCAGCAGAGAGGACCCTGCTAACTATGGCTACACCTTC
j_gene: TRBJ1-2
d_gene: -
v_gene: TRBV15
abundance: -

CDR3aa: CASSPYNRNTEAFF
CDR3nt: TGTGCCAGCAGCCCTTATAACCGGAACACTGAAGCTTTCTTT
j_gene: TRBJ1-1
d_gene: -
v_gene: TRBV3-1
abundance: few

CDR3aa: CASSLGLDAKQFF
CDR3nt: TGTGCCAGCAGCCTAGGACTAGATGCTAAGCAGTTCTTC
j_gene: TRBJ2-1
d_gene: TRBD2
v_gene: TRBV11-2
abundance: -

CDR3aa: CSATTGSRYEQYF
CDR3nt: TGCAGTGCTACTACAGGGAGTCGGTACGAGCAGTACTTC
j_gene: TRBJ2-7
d_gene: -
v_gene: TRBV20-1
abundance: -

CDR3aa: CASSGQKTYEQYF
CDR3nt: TGTGCCAGCAGTGGTCAAAAAACCTACGAGCAGTACTTC
j_gene: TRBJ2-7
d_gene: -
v_gene: TRBV2
abundance: -

CDR3aa: CASRDRGPSGRPDTQYF
CDR3nt: TGTGCCAGCAGGGACAGGGGGCCTAGCGGGAGGCCAGATACGCAGTATTTT
j_gene: TRBJ2-3
d_gene: -
v_gene: TRBV28
abundance: few

CDR3aa: CASSLPTSGRYNEQFF
CDR3nt: TGTGCCAGCAGCTTACCGACTAGTGGTCGCTACAATGAGCAGTTCTTC
j_gene: TRBJ2-1
d_gene: -
v_gene: TRBV7-9
abundance: many

CDR3aa: CASSFRIGITYEQYF
CDR3nt: TGTGCCAGCAGCTTTAGGATCGGGATTACCTACGAGCAGTACTTC
j_gene: TRBJ2-7
d_gene: -
v_gene: TRBV12-1
abundance: -

CDR3aa: CASSYSRLAGGGVSYEQYF
CDR3nt: TGTGCCAGCAGTTACTCAAGGCTAGCGGGAGGGGGGGTCTCCTACGAGCAGTACTTC
j_gene: TRBJ2-7
d_gene: TRBD2
v_gene: TRBV6-5
abundance: -

CDR3aa: CSATNPGGPYTDTQYF
CDR3nt: TGCAGTGCGACAAACCCGGGGGGGCCTTACACAGATACGCAGTATTTT
j_gene: TRBJ2-3
d_gene: TRBD2
v_gene: TRBV20-1
abundance: few

CDR3aa: CASSGTGGYNEQFF
CDR3nt: TGTGCCAGCAGTGGGACAGGGGGCTACAATGAGCAGTTCTTC
j_gene: TRBJ2-1
d_gene: TRBD1
v_gene: TRBV2
abundance: many

CDR3aa: CASSFKAAKNIQYF
CDR3nt: TGTGCCAGCAGTTTCAAGGCAGCCAAAAACATTCAGTACTTC
j_gene: TRBJ2-4
d_gene: -
v_gene: TRBV28
abundance: -

CDR3aa: CASSGEFTGELFF
CDR3nt: TGTGCCAGCAGTGGCGAGTTCACCGGGGAGCTGTTTTTT
j_gene: TRBJ2-2
d_gene: -
v_gene: TRBV2
abundance: -

CDR3aa: CASSLSGSRTSPYTGELFF
CDR3nt: TGTGCCAGCAGCTTAAGCGGTTCAAGGACTAGCCCATACACCGGGGAGCTGTTTTTT
j_gene: TRBJ2-2
d_gene: TRBD2
v_gene: TRBV11-1
abundance: -

CDR3aa: CASSYSQVNEKLFF
CDR3nt: TGTGCCAGCAGTTACAGTCAGGTTAATGAAAAACTGTTTTTT
j_gene: TRBJ1-4
d_gene: -
v_gene: TRBV6-5
abundance: few

CDR3aa: CASSLAWTGFTDTQYF
CDR3nt: TGTGCCAGCAGCTTAGCCTGGACAGGGTTCACAGATACGCAGTATTTT
j_gene: TRBJ2-3
d_gene: TRBD1
v_gene: TRBV7-2
abundance: few

CDR3aa: CSAISRGGPPDTQYF
CDR3nt: TGCAGTGCTATCTCTCGGGGGGGGCCTCCAGATACGCAGTATTTT
j_gene: TRBJ2-3
d_gene: TRBD2
v_gene: TRBV20-1
abundance: -

CDR3aa: CSALPGTSGTEAFF
CDR3nt: TGCAGTGCACTCCCCGGGACATCGGGCACTGAAGCTTTCTTT
j_gene: TRBJ1-1
d_gene: -
v_gene: TRBV20-1
abundance: few

CDR3aa: CASSLWARGEQFF
CDR3nt: TGTGCCAGCAGTTTATGGGCTAGGGGAGAGCAGTTCTTC
j_gene: TRBJ2-1
d_gene: -
v_gene: TRBV27
abundance: -

CDR3aa: CASSQDQLAGTDTQYF
CDR3nt: TGTGCCAGCAGCCAAGATCAACTAGCGGGCACAGATACGCAGTATTTT
j_gene: TRBJ2-3
d_gene: TRBD2
v_gene: TRBV4-2
abundance: many

CDR3aa: CSVEDPGQGARAFF
CDR3nt: TGCAGCGTTGAAGACCCGGGACAGGGGGCGCGAGCTTTCTTT
j_gene: TRBJ1-1
d_gene: TRBD1
v_gene: TRBV29-1
abundance: few